These 5 T cell receptor beta chains were sequenced from one sample in a study of T cells in Graves' hyperthyroidism and ophthalmopathy. The source material, RNA transcripts, was used to amplify TCR beta CDR3 regions. The HTBI set primed first-round TCR CDR3 RT-PCR. TCRdb independently ran MiXCR on the multiplex PCR reads; one entry per CDR3 protein. The sample lists around 300,000 distinct CDR3 sequences, about an eighth occurring once. The sequencing sample was made of blood. The source of these receptors is a woman between 40 and 50 years old with Graves' ophthalmopathy.

This clonotype was seen at least ten times. CDR3 sequence: CASSLVRPSSNQPQHF. CDR3 bases: TGTGCCAGCAGTTTAGTGCGTCCGAGTAGCAATCAGCCCCAGCATTTT. The chain is built from TRBV27 and TRBJ1-5; no firm D call. Germline CDR1 MNHEY, CDR2 SMNVEV (reference sequence). Trimming removed 2 bases at V and 0 bases at J, with 11 bases between. This CDR3 has 16 amino acids.

The chain has TRBV7-9 and TRBJ2-5, with TRBD2 matching over 10 bases. CDR3 length equals 14 residues. CDR1 and CDR2 (germline): SEHNR, FQNEAQ (reference sequence). After removal of 2 bases from V and 7 bases from J, the junction contained 4 bases not matched to a gene. The CDR3 protein is CASSLPASGGTQYF. For the CDR3, the DNA is TGTGCCAGCAGCTTACCGGCTAGCGGGGGGACCCAGTACTTC.

This clonotype was counted between two and nine times. No DNA is shown, since the ends of the CDR3 on it are uncertain; the CDR3 is the one TCRdb lists. CDR3 amino acids: CASSFLAQGFHEQYF. The chain joins TRBV5-5 to TRBJ2-7; TRBD1, the D gene given by the table, was not confirmed from the DNA. The CDR3 length is 15 residues, termini included. Germline CDR1 and CDR2: SGHKS and YYEKEE (reference sequence).

At least ten counts were recorded for this clonotype. Written as DNA, the CDR3 is TGTGCCAGCGCCGGACAGGGCAAAAACATTCAGTACTTC. Translating gives CASAGQGKNIQYF. J is TRBJ2-4 and V is TRBV27, with 8 bases fitting TRBD1. Germline V gene data show CDR1 as MNHEY and CDR2 as SMNVEV (reference sequence). V shed 8 bases and J 3 bases; nucleotides not matched to a gene: 3. The CDR3 has 13 amino acids.

In regard to this clonotype: A much larger clone sits a single nucleotide away, making a read error possible. The V call is TRBV11-2, the J call TRBJ2-1, with TRBD2 as a possible D gene (7 bases). The V gene's germline CDR1 is SGHAT and CDR2 FQNNGV. The length of the CDR3 is 16 residues. V lost 4 bases to trimming and J lost 7 bases, with 20 bases between them. The CDR3 region has the DNA TGTGCCAGCAGCTCCCACGGGGGGCCTGGTAGGAATGAGCAGTTCTTC. Protein product: CASSSHGGPGRNEQFF.